The source of this T cell receptor (beta chain) is a study of T cells in Graves' hyperthyroidism and ophthalmopathy (dated by TCRdb to between 2019 and 2020). Describing the broader study: Peripheral blood samples were taken at initial diagnosis, before any treatment was given. TCR V-J signatures able to tell the groups apart were searched for in a discovery cohort of 100 or so patients, of whom roughly 42 had Graves' ophthalmopathy and under 65 had stable Graves' hyperthyroidism. An independent validation cohort of 18 to 20 hyperthyroidism patients and 17 patients who later progressed to ophthalmopathy tested prospective prediction of ophthalmopathy. For training and testing, the roughly 100 patients in the discovery cohort were randomly divided in a 7:3 ratio. Thyroid tissue and blood T-cell repertoires from more than 5 Graves' hyperthyroidism patients were also compared in the study. After blood sampling, hyperthyroidism patients were treated with methimazole at a starting dose of 30 mg daily, and ophthalmopathy patients were treated with high-dose intravenous methylprednisolone. According to the paper, TCR Vbeta CDR3 sequencing was carried out on some 140 peripheral blood samples, which came from fewer than 50 ophthalmopathy, fewer than 80 hyperthyroidism and roughly 17 progressor patients. Results and caveats for the whole study, not just this receptor: Most expanded thyroid clonotypes (frequency above 0.001) were also detected in blood, suggesting blood repertoires may reflect thyroid immune responses. Sample size was not statistically predetermined, and investigators were not blinded to group allocation. Ophthalmopathy was separated from stable hyperthyroidism by a 13 V-J signature model, with just over 85% sensitivity and just over 81% specificity obtained in cross-validation and 80%/75% obtained in testing. In validation, the model predicted progression to ophthalmopathy a median of roughly 6.2 months before onset, with about 70% sensitivity and 72.22% specificity.

Note on this clonotype: The antigen this receptor binds is unknown. No base qualities exist here, and no much larger clone lies one base off it.

Amplification of TCR beta CDR3 regions was carried out from RNA transcripts. The first round of RT-PCR for the TCR CDR3 was performed with the HTBI primer set and the Qiagen OneStep RT-PCR kit. The libraries were constructed in a second round of multiplex PCR and then size-selected and purified. Libraries were sequenced paired-end with 100 bp reads on an Illumina HiSeq2000. As for the authors' bioinformatics: SOAPnuke was used to process the raw data, throwing out any read that contained adapters or uncalled bases, had a mean Phred below 15, or lacked an exact constant-primer or identifier match. COPE v1.2.5 was used to merge the high-quality paired reads, and each unique nucleotide sequence was defined as a clonotype. MiTCR v1.1 was used to align clonotypes to the IMGT TRBV, TRBD and TRBJ reference segments. The analysis included only V-J combinations with a frequency above 0.0001, which together covered 98% to 99.2% of the repertoires. The TCS score was defined as the ratio of F50 (clonal expansion) to E x V (chaos), calculated using BLOSUM62-based TCRdist between CDR3 peptides within each V-J. Welch's t-statistics and random forest reduced around 520 V-J features to 13, which were used in a naive Bayes classifier (R e1071). The raw public data were reprocessed by TCRdb itself: fastp quality trimming at Q25, MiXCR clonotype calling, in-frame beta chains only. Rows are combined by CDR3 protein, so each entry shows the most common genes and DNA. These V and J calls are TCRdb output, not the study's own analysis. The sample has over 650,000 distinct CDR3 sequences on record, roughly 15% of them singletons. The leading ten clones occupy around 7.7% of the sample.

Stable Graves' hyperthyroidism was defined as no progression to ophthalmopathy during 18 months of follow-up. The hyperthyroidism patients were between 18 and 65 years old and newly diagnosed, with a disease duration of less than 2 months. Exclusion was applied to patients with uncontrolled infections, other autoimmune diseases, pregnancy or lactation. Diagnoses were based on clinical symptoms, serum thyroxine and TRAb, thyroid ultrasound and orbital computed tomography. PBMCs were isolated from about 10 ml of fresh peripheral blood by Ficoll-Paque density gradient centrifugation. Total RNA was extracted with Trizol reagent, and quality was checked on an Agilent 2100 Bioanalyzer. Counted from cysteine to phenylalanine, this CDR3 has 16 amino acids. Of all the DNA, just the CDR3 is kept, 48 bases in frame from base 1. CDR1 SGHAT and CDR2 FQNNGV are derived from the germline V gene. V is cut by 5 bases and J by 7 bases, and the space between the germline ends is 21 bases.

The receptor comes from a man aged 18 to 29 with Graves' hyperthyroidism. The chain is made from TRBV11-2 and TRBJ2-1; D gene: possibly TRBD2, on 5 matching bases. The sequenced sample consisted of blood. The sequence in DNA is TGTGCCAGCAGCCAAGTGTCGGGAATGGCTGGGAATGAGCAGTTCTTC. The encoded protein is CASSQVSGMAGNEQFF.